The subject of this entry is one TCR beta chain. Antigen: not known. The conserved phenylalanine or tryptophan normally closing the CDR3 is absent here, so this likely arose from a read error. CDR1 MRHNA and CDR2 SNTAGT come from the germline V gene. J gave up 2 bases and V 6 bases, and 6 bases lay outside the gene matches. CDR3 length: 15 residues. TCRdb independently ran MiXCR on the 5' RACE reads; one entry per CDR3 protein. The sample lists 450,000 to 550,000 distinct CDR3 sequences, less than 6% seen once, with approximately 3.5% in the top ten. These data originate in a study of CD8 T cells in ankylosing spondylitis. General observations from the study: The study identified a TCR beta motif of seven or eight highly homologous variants that appeared characteristic of ankylosing spondylitis blood.

This sequence joins TRBV6-4 and TRBJ2-5, with TRBD2 matching over 10 bases. The sequence came from a male donor with ankylosing spondylitis. Sequenced input: blood, either unsorted or a sorted T cell fraction (not recorded which). The CDR3, as DNA: TGTGCCAGCAGCGCCGGGACTAGCGAACAAGAGACCCAGTACTCC. This encodes CASSAGTSEQETQYS.